A single sample is the source of the 30 T cell receptor beta chains below, sequenced in a study of cytomegalovirus exposure and HLA in healthy donors (dated by TCRdb to 2017 to 2019). Libraries were made using the immunoSEQ multiplex PCR assay. The multiplex PCR relied on a mix of 60 forward primers for TCR Vbeta segments and 13 reverse primers for TCR Jbeta segments. TCRdb re-hosts the immuneACCESS table, in-frame sequences only. Its copies lack some clones; in the studies checked, an unresolved V gene accounts for under half of them, and the cause for the rest is not known. In this sample the table shows about 140,000 clones, 70% to 85% of which occur a single time. Over 2.5% of the sample belongs to the ten largest clones. Material for sequencing was PBMCs. The source of these receptors is a male donor in good health and CMV-seronegative.

In DNA, the CDR3 is TGTGCCAGCAGCTGGGGACAGGGAGGAGAGACCCAGTACTTC. Its translation: CASSWGQGGETQYF. This chain connects TRBV5-5 to TRBJ2-5, with 9 bases that match TRBD1. The CDR3 extends over 14 amino acids. From germline, CDR1 is SGHKS and CDR2 YYEKEE (reference sequence). V lost 3 bases to trimming and J lost 4 bases; unmatched junction nucleotides: 4.

This chain links TRBV4-1 with TRBJ2-1; tentative D call: TRBD1 (6 bases). V shed 5 bases and J shed 6 bases, with 20 bases lying between them. The CDR3 runs 16 residues. The germline CDR1 and CDR2 sequences are MGHRA and YSYEKL. The CDR3 coding sequence is TGCGCCAGCAGCTTAATAGCCGGACAGAACTTCAATGAGCAGTTCTTC. Protein product: CASSLIAGQNFNEQFF.

The chain is built from TRBV7-9 and TRBJ2-7; possible D gene TRBD1, 7 bases. Germline V CDR1 and CDR2: SEHNR, FQNEAQ (reference sequence). V was trimmed by 5 bases and J by 3 bases, leaving 14 bases between them. CDR3 size: 14 residues. The CDR3 loop reads CASSPDREVYEQYF. The DNA of the CDR3 is TGTGCCAGCAGCCCCGACAGGGAGGTCTACGAGCAGTACTTC.

The rearrangement uses TRBV9 and TRBJ2-1; 8 nucleotides agree with TRBD2. This CDR3 comprises 16 residues. CDR1 and CDR2 (germline): SGDLS, YYNGEE. The trim removed 0 bases at V and 6 bases at J, leaving 8 bases unmatched. The CDR3 region is CASSVATGGVVNEQFF. DNA for the CDR3: TGTGCCAGCAGCGTAGCTACCGGGGGGGTGGTCAATGAGCAGTTCTTC.

The sample holds one count of this clone. The chain employs TRBV6-5 and TRBJ1-1; possibly TRBD1 for D (6 bases). In germline, CDR1 is MNHEY, CDR2 SVGAGI. The V end was cut by 2 bases, the J end by 4 bases, with 8 bases between. The CDR3 covers 13 residues. CDR3 DNA: TGTGCCAGCAGTTACACCAGGGGCACTGAAGCTTTCTTT. Translated, it gives CASSYTRGTEAFF.

V and J are TRBV2 and TRBJ1-4; unclear D gene. The CDR3 is 12 residues long. V lost 5 bases to trimming and J lost 9 bases, with 10 bases between them. From germline, CDR1 is SNHLY and CDR2 FYNNEI. The CDR3 here is CASSLGGQKLFF. Here the CDR3 DNA reads TGTGCCAGCAGTTTAGGCGGCCAAAAACTGTTTTTT.

This sequence joins TRBV28 and TRBJ2-7, with TRBD1 matching 8 bases. V dropped 6 bases and J dropped 6; count of bases not matched to a gene: 10. Germline V CDR1 and CDR2: MDHEN, SYDVKM. The CDR3 is 14 residues long. CDR3 amino acids: CASRAGGAVFEQYF. CDR3 nucleotide sequence: TGTGCCAGCAGAGCAGGGGGCGCGGTTTTCGAGCAGTACTTC. The entire variable domain, with the rest obtained from reference TRBV28 and TRBJ2-7, is as follows: DVKVTQSSRYLVKRTGEKVFLECVQDMDHENMFWYRQDPGLGLRLIYFSYDVKMKEKGDIPEGYSVSREKKERFSLILESASTNQTSMYLCASRAGGAVFEQYFGPGTRLTVT.

The chain recombines TRBV29-1 with TRBJ2-5, with 8 bases identical to TRBD1. The germline V gene encodes CDR1 SQVTM and CDR2 ANQGSEA. This CDR3 has 15 residues. The ends lost 2 bases at V and 1 base at J; junction bases unmatched: 6. CDR3 region: CSVERQGRIQETQYF. DNA of the CDR3: TGCAGCGTTGAAAGACAGGGGCGGATCCAAGAGACCCAGTACTTC.

The CDR3 sequence: CASSLVAGGSGGELFF. The CDR3 DNA is TGTGCCAGCAGCTTAGTCGCAGGGGGCTCGGGCGGGGAGCTGTTTTTT. This chain connects TRBV7-2 to TRBJ2-2, with 8 bases lining up with TRBD1. Germline V lookup: CDR1 SGHTA, CDR2 FQGNSA. V dropped 1 base and J dropped 7; count of bases not matched to a gene: 8. CDR3 length equals 16 residues.

CDR3 residues: CASSTSGSFVYEQYF. The CDR3 DNA follows: TGTGCCAGCAGTACGAGCGGGAGTTTCGTCTACGAGCAGTACTTC. The chain is built from TRBV5-6 and TRBJ2-7; TRBD2 agrees at 8 bases. V shed 5 bases, J shed 3 bases, and the junction held 10 bases outside the gene matches. The CDR3 has 15 amino acids. Per germline, CDR1 SGHDT and CDR2 YYEEEE.

The CDR3 protein is CATSREKIRGRAGNEQFF. In DNA form, the CDR3 reads TGTGCCACCAGCAGAGAAAAAATAAGAGGGAGGGCTGGGAATGAGCAGTTCTTC. The rearrangement uses TRBV15 and TRBJ2-1; TRBD2 aligns across 7 bases. This CDR3 contains 18 residues. The V and J ends lost 0 bases and 7 bases, in that order; junction bases with no gene match: 15. Germline V gives CDR1 LNHNV, CDR2 YYDKDF (reference sequence). Full variable domain (rest looked up from reference TRBV15 and TRBJ2-1): DAMVIQNPRYQVTQFGKPVTLSCSQTLNHNVMYWYQQKSSQAPKLLFHYYDKDFNNEADTPDNFQSRRPNTSFCFLDIRSPGLGDTAMYLCATSREKIRGRAGNEQFFGPGTRLTVL.

V is TRBV2 and J is TRBJ2-7; D perhaps matches TRBD2 (6 bases). V was trimmed by 8 bases and J by 0 bases, leaving 11 bases between them. Per germline, CDR1 SNHLY and CDR2 FYNNEI. This CDR3 is built from 13 residues. The CDR3 DNA follows: TGTGCCAGCCGGCTAGCGCTCTCCTACGAGCAGTACTTC. As protein: CASRLALSYEQYF.

This chain joins TRBV19 and TRBJ2-7; the D gene is possibly TRBD1 (5 bases). V was trimmed by 8 bases and J by 3 bases, leaving 8 bases between them. The CDR3 runs to 11 residues. CDR1 and CDR2 from the germline V gene are LNHDA and SQIVND (reference sequence). The chain's CDR3 is CASSQGYEQYF. The CDR3 DNA follows: TGTGCCAGTTCGCAGGGCTACGAGCAGTACTTC. The variable domain in full, completed from reference TRBV19 and TRBJ2-7, reads DGGITQSPKYLFRKEGQNVTLSCEQNLNHDAMYWYRQDPGQGLRLIYYSQIVNDFQKGDIAEGYSVSREKKESFPLTVTSAQKNPTAFYLCASSQGYEQYFGPGTRLTVT.

This clone has a single count. The chain has TRBV11-2 and TRBJ1-1; D gene uncertain. V was cut by 0 bases and J by 0 bases, with 11 bases left in between. The CDR3 runs 16 residues. The germline CDR1 and CDR2 sequences are SGHAT and FQNNGV. DNA for the CDR3: TGTGCCAGCAGCTTAGACTGGACTCTTATGAACACTGAAGCTTTCTTT. This gives the protein CASSLDWTLMNTEAFF.

This chain links TRBV20-1 with TRBJ2-4; D is uncertain. This CDR3 has 11 residues. Germline CDR1 DFQATT, CDR2 SNEGSKA (reference sequence). V was clipped by 3 bases and J by 6 bases, with 6 bases between them. The CDR3 DNA reads as TGCAGTGCTAGGGAGATAAACATTCAGTACTTC. This translates into CSAREINIQYF.

The chain couples TRBV7-2 to TRBJ2-7; 11 bases line up with TRBD2. V lost 4 bases, J lost 2 bases, and 13 bases stayed unmatched. Germline CDR1 and CDR2: SGHTA and FQGNSA. This CDR3 region has 18 residues. CDR3 in amino acids: CASSSRTSGPSTTYEQYF. The CDR3 nucleotides read TGTGCCAGCAGCTCCCGGACTAGCGGGCCGAGTACAACCTACGAGCAGTACTTC.

The chain carries TRBV5-4 and TRBJ2-1; perhaps TRBD1 as D (6 bases). Germline V gene lookup returns CDR1 SGHNT and CDR2 YYREEE (reference sequence). This CDR3 region has 13 residues. V was clipped by 2 bases and J by 6 bases, with 9 bases between them. The DNA for the CDR3 is TGTGCCAGCAGCTTCGGACAGATCAATGAGCAGTTCTTC. Protein sequence: CASSFGQINEQFF. Filled out from reference TRBV5-4 and TRBJ2-1, the complete variable domain reads ETGVTQSPTHLIKTRGQQVTLRCSSQSGHNTVSWYQQALGQGPQFIFQYYREEENGRGNFPPRFSGLQFPNYSSELNVNALELDDSALYLCASSFGQINEQFFGPGTRLTVL.

The chain joins TRBV10-2 to TRBJ2-1; no firm D call. Germline V gene sequence: CDR1 WSHSY, CDR2 SAAADI. Trimming cost V 1 base and J 6 bases, with 4 bases left between them. The CDR3 totals 12 residues. The CDR3 sequence is CASSEFRNEQFF. Here the CDR3 DNA reads TGCGCCAGCAGTGAGTTCCGCAATGAGCAGTTCTTC.

The chain employs TRBV28 and TRBJ1-4; possible D gene TRBD1, 6 bases. This CDR3 has 15 amino acids. Germline CDR1 is MDHEN and CDR2 is SYDVKM. Deletions cut 5 bases from V and 8 bases from J, with 18 bases between. Written as DNA, the CDR3 is TGTGCCAGCAGTACCAACGGGGGGCTCGCGGAAAAACTGTTTTTT. Translating gives CASSTNGGLAEKLFF.

This chain joins TRBV7-2 and TRBJ2-3, with 7 bases matching TRBD1. V was pared by 3 bases and J by 6 bases, with 3 bases of the junction left unmatched. The CDR3 contains 13 residues. Germline-derived CDR1 and CDR2 are SGHTA and FQGNSA. The CDR3 coding sequence is TGTGCCAGCAGCTTGACAGGGCCCGATACGCAGTATTTT. Translation gives CASSLTGPDTQYF.

This clone turned up a few times. The chain joins TRBV6-1 to TRBJ2-2; D may be TRBD2 (6 bases). The V and J ends lost 8 bases and 2 bases respectively, with 21 bases between them. This CDR3 spans 17 amino acids. Germline V lookup: CDR1 MNHNS, CDR2 SASEGT. The CDR3 DNA sequence: TGTGCCAGCGGTGGCGGGTTGGGGCGGGGAAACACCGGGGAGCTGTTTTTT. Protein product: CASGGGLGRGNTGELFF.

The chain uses TRBV6-5 and TRBJ2-7, with D perhaps TRBD2 (5 bases). CDR1 is MNHEY, CDR2 SVGAGI, per germline. Trimming stripped 3 bases from V and 3 bases from J, with 9 bases between. This CDR3 region has 13 residues. The CDR3 DNA sequence: TGTGCCAGCAGTTATTCGGGGTACTACGAGCAGTACTTC. Translated, it gives CASSYSGYYEQYF.

The chain links TRBV7-3 to TRBJ2-1, with a tentative D call TRBD1 (6 bases). Germline CDR1 is SGHTA and CDR2 is FQGTGA. CDR3 length equals 14 residues. V was shortened by 5 bases and J by 6 bases, with 14 bases between the two germline ends. The CDR3 region has the DNA TGTGCCAGCAGCCTCCGGCCACAGGGCAATGAGCAGTTCTTC. Translating gives CASSLRPQGNEQFF.

This clone was observed a handful of times. The V gene is TRBV28, the J gene TRBJ2-1, with no clear D. CDR1 and CDR2 (germline): MDHEN, SYDVKM. This CDR3 has 16 amino acids. V gave up 3 bases and J gave up 0 bases, with 12 bases separating them. CDR3 sequence reads: CASSFPARSSYNEQFF. Written as DNA, the CDR3 is TGTGCCAGCAGTTTTCCCGCAAGGAGCTCCTACAATGAGCAGTTCTTC.

The V gene is TRBV2, the J gene TRBJ1-4; D not certain. The ends were cut back, 5 bases at V and 7 bases at J, with 14 bases in the middle. In germline, CDR1 is SNHLY, CDR2 FYNNEI. The CDR3 contains 14 residues. The CDR3 protein is CASSLTPRGEKLFF. For the CDR3, the DNA is TGTGCCAGCAGTCTCACTCCTCGGGGTGAAAAACTGTTTTTT. Based on the CDR3 plus reference TRBV2 and TRBJ1-4, the full variable domain is EPEVTQTPSHQVTQMGQEVILRCVPISNHLYFYWYRQILGQKVEFLVSFYNNEISEKSEIFDDQFSVERPDGSNFTLKIRSTKLEDSAMYFCASSLTPRGEKLFFGSGTQLSVL.

The chain combines TRBV30 with TRBJ1-1, with D uncertain. The CDR3 totals 12 residues. Trimming cost V 4 bases and J 4 bases, with 10 bases left between them. Germline V gives CDR1 GTSNPN, CDR2 SVGIG (reference sequence). CDR3: CAWTKPGTEAFF. The CDR3 nucleotides read TGTGCCTGGACAAAACCGGGCACTGAAGCTTTCTTT. The complete variable domain, with remaining parts taken from reference TRBV30 and TRBJ1-1, reads SQTIHQWPATLVQPVGSPLSLECTVEGTSNPNLYWYRQAAGRGLQLLFYSVGIGQISSEVPQNLSASRPQDRQFILSSKKLLLSDSGFYLCAWTKPGTEAFFGQGTRLTVV.

This clone was seen once. DNA of the CDR3: TGCGCCAGCAGTGAGTCGCTAAGCGGGAGGTTAAATGAGCAGTTCTTC. Its translation: CASSESLSGRLNEQFF. This chain uses TRBV10-1 with TRBJ2-1; 9 nucleotides line up with TRBD2. In germline, CDR1 is WNHNN, CDR2 SYGVQD (reference sequence). The V segment lost 0 bases and the J segment 7 bases; nucleotides outside the gene matches: 7. This CDR3 has 16 residues.

The chain employs TRBV9 and TRBJ2-7; 7 bases fit TRBD1. The CDR3 totals 14 residues. After removal of 3 bases from V and 2 bases from J, the junction contained 5 bases not matched to a gene. CDR1 and CDR2 from the germline V gene are SGDLS and YYNGEE. CDR3 sequence (DNA): TGTGCCAGCAGCGCTACAGGGGCAACCTACGAGCAGTACTTC. Encoded protein: CASSATGATYEQYF. Supplemented by reference TRBV9 and TRBJ2-7, the full variable domain reads DSGVTQTPKHLITATGQRVTLRCSPRSGDLSVYWYQQSLDQGLQFLIQYYNGEERAKGNILERFSAQQFPDLHSELNLSSLELGDSALYFCASSATGATYEQYFGPGTRLTVT.

V is TRBV7-2 and J is TRBJ2-3, with D maybe TRBD2 (6 bases). Germline V lookup: CDR1 SGHTA, CDR2 FQGNSA. There are 15 residues in the CDR3. With 5 bases removed from V and 4 bases from J, the gap between germline ends came to 16 bases. The CDR3 region is CASSAGLISADTQYF. The CDR3, as DNA: TGTGCCAGCAGCGCGGGACTGATTAGCGCAGATACGCAGTATTTT.

A few counts support this clone. The J gene is TRBJ1-2, the V gene TRBV6-5, with D perhaps TRBD1 (5 bases). Germline loops: CDR1 MNHEY, CDR2 SVGAGI. CDR3 length: 13 residues. Trimming stripped 0 bases from V and 4 bases from J, with 6 bases between. CDR3 loop: CASSYSRVYGYTF. The CDR3 DNA follows: TGTGCCAGCAGTTACTCCAGGGTCTATGGCTACACCTTC.